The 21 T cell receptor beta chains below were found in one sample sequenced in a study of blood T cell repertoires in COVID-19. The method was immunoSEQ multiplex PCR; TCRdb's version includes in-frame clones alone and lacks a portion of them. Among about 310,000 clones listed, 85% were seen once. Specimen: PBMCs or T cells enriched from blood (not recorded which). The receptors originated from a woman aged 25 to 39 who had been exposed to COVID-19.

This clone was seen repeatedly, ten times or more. CDR3 sequence reads: CASSATGGSEKLFF. The CDR3 DNA reads TGTGCCAGCAGCGCGACAGGGGGAAGTGAAAAACTGTTTTTT. The chain uses TRBV9 and TRBJ1-4, with TRBD1 identical over 9 bases. Looked up from germline, CDR1 is SGDLS and CDR2 is YYNGEE. The junction had 4 bases not matched to a gene; V was cut back by 3 bases and J by 7 bases. The CDR3 is made up of 14 amino acids. The entire variable domain, with the rest obtained from reference TRBV9 and TRBJ1-4, is as follows: DSGVTQTPKHLITATGQRVTLRCSPRSGDLSVYWYQQSLDQGLQFLIQYYNGEERAKGNILERFSAQQFPDLHSELNLSSLELGDSALYFCASSATGGSEKLFFGSGTQLSVL.

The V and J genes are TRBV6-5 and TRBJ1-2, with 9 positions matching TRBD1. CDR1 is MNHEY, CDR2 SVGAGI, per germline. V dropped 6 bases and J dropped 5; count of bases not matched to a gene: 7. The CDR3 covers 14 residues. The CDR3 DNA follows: TGTGCCAGCAGCAAGGGACAGGGAATTTATGGCTACACCTTC. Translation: CASSKGQGIYGYTF.

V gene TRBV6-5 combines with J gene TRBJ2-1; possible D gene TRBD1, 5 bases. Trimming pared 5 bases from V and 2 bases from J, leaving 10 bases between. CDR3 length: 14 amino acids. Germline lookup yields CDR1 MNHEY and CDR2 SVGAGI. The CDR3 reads CASSPDTTYNEQFF. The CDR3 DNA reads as TGTGCCAGCAGTCCGGACACTACCTACAATGAGCAGTTCTTC.

The CDR3 nucleotides are TGCGCCAGCAGCTTAAGACAGGGTAGGAACACTGAAGCTTTCTTT. Protein product: CASSLRQGRNTEAFF. This rearrangement joins TRBV5-1 to TRBJ1-1; 7 nucleotides line up with TRBD1. V trimming: 2 bases; J trimming: 1 base; junction bases outside the gene matches: 5. Germline values: CDR1 SGHRS, CDR2 YFSETQ. There are 15 residues in the CDR3.

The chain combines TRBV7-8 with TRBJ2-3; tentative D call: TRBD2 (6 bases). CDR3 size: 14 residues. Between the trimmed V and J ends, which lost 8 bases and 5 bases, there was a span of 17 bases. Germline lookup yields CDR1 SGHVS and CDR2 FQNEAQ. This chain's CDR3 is CASGSRGKVDTQYF. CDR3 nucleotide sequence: TGTGCCAGCGGGTCTCGGGGGAAAGTAGATACGCAGTATTTT.

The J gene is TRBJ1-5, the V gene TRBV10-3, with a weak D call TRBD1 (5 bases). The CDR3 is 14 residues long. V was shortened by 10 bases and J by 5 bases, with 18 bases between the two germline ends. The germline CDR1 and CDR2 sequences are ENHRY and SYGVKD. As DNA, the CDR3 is TGTGCCAGCTGGGTGGGGCAGGAGCATCAGCCCCAGCATTTT. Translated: CASWVGQEHQPQHF.

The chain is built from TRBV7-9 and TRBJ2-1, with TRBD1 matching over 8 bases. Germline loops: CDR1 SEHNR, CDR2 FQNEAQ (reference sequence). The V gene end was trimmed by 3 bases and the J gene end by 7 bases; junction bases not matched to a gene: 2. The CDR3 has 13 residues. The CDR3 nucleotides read TGTGCCAGCAGCTTCGGACAGGGTAATGAGCAGTTCTTC. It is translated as CASSFGQGNEQFF.

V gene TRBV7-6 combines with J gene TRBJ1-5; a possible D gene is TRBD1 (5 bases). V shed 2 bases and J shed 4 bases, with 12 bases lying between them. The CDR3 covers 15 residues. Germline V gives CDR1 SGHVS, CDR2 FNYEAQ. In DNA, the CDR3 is TGTGCCAGCAGCTTACGACCAGGGATGAATCAGCCCCAGCATTTT. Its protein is CASSLRPGMNQPQHF. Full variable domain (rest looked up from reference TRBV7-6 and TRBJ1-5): GAGVSQSPRYKVTKRGQDVALRCDPISGHVSLYWYRQALGQGPEFLTYFNYEAQQDKSGLPNDRFSAERPEGSISTLTIQRTEQRDSAMYRCASSLRPGMNQPQHFGDGTRLSIL.

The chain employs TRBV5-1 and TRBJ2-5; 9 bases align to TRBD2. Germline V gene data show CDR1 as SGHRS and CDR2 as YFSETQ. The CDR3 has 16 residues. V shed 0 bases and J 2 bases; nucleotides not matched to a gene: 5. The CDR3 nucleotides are TGCGCCAGCAGCTTGGACGCTAGCGGGGCTCAAGAGACCCAGTACTTC. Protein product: CASSLDASGAQETQYF.

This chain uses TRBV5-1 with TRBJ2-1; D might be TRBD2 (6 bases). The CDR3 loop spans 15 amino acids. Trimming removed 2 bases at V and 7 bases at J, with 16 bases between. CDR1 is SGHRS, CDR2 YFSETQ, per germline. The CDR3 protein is CASSLSPGTANEQFF. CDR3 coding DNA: TGCGCCAGCAGCTTAAGTCCGGGGACTGCTAATGAGCAGTTCTTC.

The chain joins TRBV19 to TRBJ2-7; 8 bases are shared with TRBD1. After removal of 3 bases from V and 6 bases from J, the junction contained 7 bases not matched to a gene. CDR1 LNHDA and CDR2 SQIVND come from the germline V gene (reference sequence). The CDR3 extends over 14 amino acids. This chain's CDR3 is CASSINSGGGEQYF. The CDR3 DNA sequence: TGTGCCAGTAGTATTAATTCAGGGGGCGGCGAGCAGTACTTC.

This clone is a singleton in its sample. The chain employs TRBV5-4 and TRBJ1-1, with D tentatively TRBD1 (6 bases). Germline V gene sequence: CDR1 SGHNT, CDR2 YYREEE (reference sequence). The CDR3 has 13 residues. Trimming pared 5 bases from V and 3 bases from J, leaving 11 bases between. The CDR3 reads CASRRYRDTEAFF. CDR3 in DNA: TGTGCCAGCAGGCGATACAGGGACACTGAAGCTTTCTTT.

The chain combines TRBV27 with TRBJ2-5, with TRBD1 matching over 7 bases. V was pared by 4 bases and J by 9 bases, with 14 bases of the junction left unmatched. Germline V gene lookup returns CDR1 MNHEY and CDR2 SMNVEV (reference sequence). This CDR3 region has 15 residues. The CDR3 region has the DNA TGTGCCAGCAGTTCTTCCCCGACAGGGATGGTTCCCCAGTACTTC. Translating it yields CASSSSPTGMVPQYF.

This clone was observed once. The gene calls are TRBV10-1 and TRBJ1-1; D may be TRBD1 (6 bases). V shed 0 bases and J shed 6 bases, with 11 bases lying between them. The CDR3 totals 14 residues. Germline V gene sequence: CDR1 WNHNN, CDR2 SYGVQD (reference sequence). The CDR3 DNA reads TGCGCCAGCAGTGAGTCCGGGGGGCGCGCTGAAGCTTTCTTT. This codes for CASSESGGRAEAFF.

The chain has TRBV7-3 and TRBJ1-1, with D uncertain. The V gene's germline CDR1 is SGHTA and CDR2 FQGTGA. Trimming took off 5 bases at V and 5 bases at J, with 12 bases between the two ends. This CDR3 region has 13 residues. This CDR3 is CASSPTRETEAFF. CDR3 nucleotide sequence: TGTGCCAGCAGCCCAACAAGGGAGACTGAAGCTTTCTTT.

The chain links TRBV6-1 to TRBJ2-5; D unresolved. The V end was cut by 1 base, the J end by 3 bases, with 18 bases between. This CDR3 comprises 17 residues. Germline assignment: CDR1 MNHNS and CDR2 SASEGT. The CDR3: CASSEVVGTRTKETQYF. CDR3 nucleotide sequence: TGTGCCAGCAGTGAAGTGGTAGGAACGCGTACTAAAGAGACCCAGTACTTC.

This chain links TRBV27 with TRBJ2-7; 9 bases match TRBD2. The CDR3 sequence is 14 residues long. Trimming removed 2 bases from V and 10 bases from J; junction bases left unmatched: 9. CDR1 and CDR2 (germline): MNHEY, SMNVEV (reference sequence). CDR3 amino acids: CASSLGVAGDPQYF. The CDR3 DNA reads TGTGCCAGCAGTTTAGGAGTAGCGGGGGACCCTCAGTACTTC.

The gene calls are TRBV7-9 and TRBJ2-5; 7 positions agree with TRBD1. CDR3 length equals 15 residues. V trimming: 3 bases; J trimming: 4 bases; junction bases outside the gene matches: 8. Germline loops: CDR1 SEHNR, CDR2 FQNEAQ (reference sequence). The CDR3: CASSFGTNRGETQYF. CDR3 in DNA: TGTGCCAGCAGCTTTGGGACAAACAGGGGAGAGACCCAGTACTTC. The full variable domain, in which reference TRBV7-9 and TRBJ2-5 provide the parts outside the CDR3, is DTGVSQNPRHKITKRGQNVTFRCDPISEHNRLYWYRQTLGQGPEFLTYFQNEAQLEKSRLLSDRFSAERPKGSFSTLEIQRTEQGDSAMYLCASSFGTNRGETQYFGPGTRLLVL.

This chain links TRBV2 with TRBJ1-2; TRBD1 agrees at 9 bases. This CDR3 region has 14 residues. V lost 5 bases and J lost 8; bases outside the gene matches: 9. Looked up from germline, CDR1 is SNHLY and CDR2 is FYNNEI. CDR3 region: CASSPDRGSWGYTF. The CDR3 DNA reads TGTGCCAGCAGTCCAGACAGGGGGTCGTGGGGCTACACCTTC.

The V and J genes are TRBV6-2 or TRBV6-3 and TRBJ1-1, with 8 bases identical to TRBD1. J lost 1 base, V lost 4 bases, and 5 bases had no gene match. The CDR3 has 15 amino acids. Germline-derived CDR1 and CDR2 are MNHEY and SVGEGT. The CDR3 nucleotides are TGTGCCAGCAGTTCAATAGGGACAGGGAACACTGAAGCTTTCTTT. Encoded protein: CASSSIGTGNTEAFF.

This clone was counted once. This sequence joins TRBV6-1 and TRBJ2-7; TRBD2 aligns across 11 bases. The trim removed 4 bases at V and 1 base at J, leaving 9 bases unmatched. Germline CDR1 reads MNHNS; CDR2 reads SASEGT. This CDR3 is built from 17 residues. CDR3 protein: CASSAHTSGSISYEQYF. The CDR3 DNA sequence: TGTGCCAGCAGTGCTCATACTAGCGGGAGCATATCCTACGAGCAGTACTTC.